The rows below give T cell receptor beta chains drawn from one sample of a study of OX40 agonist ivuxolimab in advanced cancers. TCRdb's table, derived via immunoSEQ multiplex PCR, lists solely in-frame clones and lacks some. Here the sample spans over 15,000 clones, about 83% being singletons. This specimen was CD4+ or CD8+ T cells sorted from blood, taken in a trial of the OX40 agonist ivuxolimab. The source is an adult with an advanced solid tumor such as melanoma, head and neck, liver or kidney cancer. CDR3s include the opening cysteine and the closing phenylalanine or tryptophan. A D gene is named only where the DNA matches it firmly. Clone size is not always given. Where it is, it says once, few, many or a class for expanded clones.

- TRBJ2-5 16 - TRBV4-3 TGCGCCAGCAGCCCGTACGTTGGCAGAGACCAAGAGACCCAGTACTTC CASSPYVGRDQETQYF
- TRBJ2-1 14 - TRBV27 TGTGCCAGCAGTTTACCCGGGAGTTGGGATGAGCAGTTCTTC CASSLPGSWDEQFF
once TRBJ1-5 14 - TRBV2 TGTGCCAGCAGTTCGGCAAATAGCAATCAGCCCCAGCATTTT CASSSANSNQPQHF
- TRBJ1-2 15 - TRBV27 TGTGCCAGCAGTTTATCCAATTTGGCGGAATATGGCTACACCTTC CASSLSNLAEYGYTF
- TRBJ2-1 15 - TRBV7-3 TGTGCCAGCAGCTTATCAGGGCGGGACTACAATGAGCAGTTCTTC CASSLSGRDYNEQFF
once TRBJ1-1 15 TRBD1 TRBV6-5 TGTGCCAGCAGTTACGACAGGGGCGAGAGCACTGAAGCTTTCTTT CASSYDRGESTEAFF
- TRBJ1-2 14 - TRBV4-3 TGCGCCAGCAGCCAAGATCGGGGACCCTATGGCTACACCTTC CASSQDRGPYGYTF
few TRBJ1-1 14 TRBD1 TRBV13 TGTGCCAGCAGACCAAAGGGGGCGGACACTGAAGCTTTCTTT CASRPKGADTEAFF
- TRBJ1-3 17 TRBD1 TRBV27 TGTGCCAGCAGTAAGGTCCCAGGGGGCTCCTCTGGAAACACCATATATTTT CASSKVPGGSSGNTIYF
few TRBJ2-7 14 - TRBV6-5 TGTGCCAGCAGTTCCGGGACTGCCGTCGACGAGCAGTACTTC CASSSGTAVDEQYF
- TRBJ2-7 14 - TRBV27 TGTGCCAGCAGCCAGGACGGCTATTTAGACGAGCAGTACTTC CASSQDGYLDEQYF
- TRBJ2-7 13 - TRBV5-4 TGTGCCAGCAGCTTAGACAACTCCTACGAGCAGTACTTC CASSLDNSYEQYF